The 19 T cell receptor beta chains given below trace back to one sample, sequenced in a study of blood T cell repertoires in COVID-19. Sequencing was performed with immunoSEQ multiplex PCR; in TCRdb, only in-frame clones are kept and a portion is missing. Here the sample spans about 180,000 clones, approximately 90% being singletons. The sequenced material came from peripheral blood. These receptors were obtained from a man in his late teens or twenties who had recovered from COVID-19.

The rearrangement uses TRBV12-3 or TRBV12-4 and TRBJ1-6; the D gene is possibly TRBD1 (5 bases). V was pared by 1 base and J by 15 bases, with 13 bases between. There are 13 residues in the CDR3. The CDR3 is CASSLGDSILLHF. The CDR3 DNA reads as TGTGCCAGCAGTTTAGGGGACTCTATACTCCTCCACTTT.

The rearrangement joins TRBV19 to TRBJ2-7; D perhaps matches TRBD2 (5 bases). Trimming removed 5 bases at V and 2 bases at J, with 10 bases between. The length of the CDR3 is 13 residues. Germline V gene lookup returns CDR1 LNHDA and CDR2 SQIVND (reference sequence). The CDR3 bases are TGTGCCAGTAGTGACGGGAACCCCTACGAGCAGTACTTC. It specifies CASSDGNPYEQYF.

This clone was detected once. The chain joins TRBV7-2 to TRBJ1-2; tentative D call: TRBD1 (6 bases). Trimming removed 5 bases at V and 1 base at J, with 14 bases between. The germline V gene has CDR1 SGHTA and CDR2 FQGNSA. The CDR3 is 15 amino acids. The CDR3 region has the DNA TGTGCCAGCAGCCGGGGGGGGGCAGATAACTATGGCTACACCTTC. This encodes CASSRGGADNYGYTF.

The V and J genes are TRBV5-4 and TRBJ2-2, with D maybe TRBD2 (6 bases). Germline V gene lookup returns CDR1 SGHNT and CDR2 YYREEE (reference sequence). The CDR3 totals 16 residues. Trimming removed 0 bases from V and 0 bases from J, with 9 bases in between. The CDR3 DNA reads TGTGCCAGCAGCTTGGCCGGGACTGCGAACACCGGGGAGCTGTTTTTT. Amino acids: CASSLAGTANTGELFF.

V and J are TRBV5-4 and TRBJ2-3; weak D call: TRBD2 (5 bases). CDR1 is SGHNT, CDR2 YYREEE, per germline (reference sequence). The CDR3 extends over 14 amino acids. Trimming removed 6 bases from V and 9 bases from J, with 20 bases in between. The DNA of the CDR3 is TGTGCCAGCAAGGGTGGGATGGCCGAGGGCACGCAGTATTTT. Its protein product is CASKGGMAEGTQYF.

The rearrangement joins TRBV12-5 to TRBJ2-1; 12 bases are shared with TRBD2. Germline V gives CDR1 LGHNT, CDR2 FRNRAP. After removal of 1 base from V and 8 bases from J, the junction contained 6 bases not matched to a gene. This CDR3 is 16 amino acids long. The CDR3 spells CASGLATSGRTDEQFF. Here the CDR3 DNA reads TGTGCTAGTGGTTTGGCTACTAGCGGGAGGACGGATGAGCAGTTCTTC.

This chain joins TRBV5-1 and TRBJ2-7; no clear D. The CDR3 is 12 residues long. V lost 4 bases, J lost 1 base, and 6 bases lay in between. Germline lookup yields CDR1 SGHRS and CDR2 YFSETQ. CDR3 in amino acids: CASSVPSYEQYF. CDR3 nucleotide sequence: TGCGCCAGCAGCGTTCCTTCCTACGAGCAGTACTTC.

This clone is a singleton in its sample. The chain employs TRBV5-6 and TRBJ1-5, with a tentative D call TRBD1 (5 bases). The CDR3 loop spans 13 amino acids. V dropped 0 bases and J dropped 7 bases, with 8 bases sitting between them. Germline V gives CDR1 SGHDT, CDR2 YYEEEE. The DNA of the CDR3 is TGTGCCAGCAGCTTGGCGGGGGGACAGCCCCAGCATTTT. Translation: CASSLAGGQPQHF.

This clone was seen only once. The chain carries TRBV9 and TRBJ2-2, with 7 bases aligning to TRBD2. CDR1 is SGDLS, CDR2 YYNGEE, per germline. The CDR3 is 15 residues long. Germline trimming cut 0 bases from V and 5 bases from J; bases unmatched to any gene: 4. The CDR3 sequence is CASSVATGGTGELFF. The CDR3 nucleotides are TGTGCCAGCAGCGTAGCTACGGGGGGAACCGGGGAGCTGTTTTTT.

The chain carries TRBV9 and TRBJ2-2, with D hard to call. CDR3 size: 14 residues. CDR1 and CDR2 (germline): SGDLS, YYNGEE. V lost 2 bases and J lost 0, with 5 bases in between. The DNA of the CDR3 is TGTGCCAGCAGCGTGTGGCCGAACACCGGGGAGCTGTTTTTT. Its translation: CASSVWPNTGELFF.

The chain carries TRBV19 and TRBJ2-1; 13 nucleotides agree with TRBD2. The germline V gene encodes CDR1 LNHDA and CDR2 SQIVND (reference sequence). J was trimmed by 7 bases and V by 0 bases; bases with no gene match: 6. The length of the CDR3 is 17 residues. DNA for the CDR3: TGTGCCAGTAGTATAGACAGGACTAGCGGGAGATGGAATGAGCAGTTCTTC. Translation: CASSIDRTSGRWNEQFF.

V gene TRBV2 combines with J gene TRBJ2-2, with 9 nucleotides matching TRBD1. The V and J ends lost 1 base and 5 bases, in that order; junction bases with no gene match: 8. The CDR3 totals 17 residues. Germline V gene lookup returns CDR1 SNHLY and CDR2 FYNNEI. The CDR3 DNA sequence: TGTGCCAGCAGTGAAGGGGGACAGGGCTTTGGGACCGGGGAGCTGTTTTTT. Translation: CASSEGGQGFGTGELFF.

This clone was recorded once. J is TRBJ1-3 and V is TRBV28; possibly TRBD1 for D (5 bases). This CDR3 region has 16 residues. With 1 base removed from V and 0 bases from J, the gap between germline ends came to 10 bases. Germline loops: CDR1 MDHEN, CDR2 SYDVKM. CDR3 DNA sequence: TGTGCCAGCAGTTTATACGGCGGGGGCTCTGGAAACACCATATATTTT. This gives the protein CASSLYGGGSGNTIYF.

V and J are TRBV18 and TRBJ2-5; 13 nucleotides match TRBD2. The CDR3 is 16 amino acids. V was clipped by 1 base and J by 4 bases; unmatched bases: 3. CDR1 and CDR2 from the germline V gene are KGHSH and LQKENI. The CDR3 DNA follows: TGTGCCAGCTCACCACGGACTAGCGGGAGAGGAGAGACCCAGTACTTC. Translating it yields CASSPRTSGRGETQYF.

The chain is built from TRBV29-1 and TRBJ2-6, with 11 positions matching TRBD1. The CDR3 is made up of 15 amino acids. CDR1 and CDR2 (germline): SQVTM, ANQGSEA. V shed 7 bases, J shed 3 bases, and the junction held 5 bases outside the gene matches. This chain's CDR3 is CSARTGGLGANVLTF. The DNA of the CDR3 is TGCAGCGCTCGGACAGGGGGCCTTGGGGCCAACGTCCTGACTTTC.

The chain carries TRBV5-4 and TRBJ2-2; D perhaps matches TRBD1 (6 bases). The CDR3 runs 16 residues. Germline values: CDR1 SGHNT, CDR2 YYREEE (reference sequence). Trimming took 5 bases from V and 3 from J, leaving 17 bases between them. The CDR3 is CASSFDPQGHTGELFF. The CDR3 nucleotides read TGTGCCAGCAGTTTCGACCCACAGGGCCACACCGGGGAGCTGTTTTTT.

A single count supports this clone. This chain uses TRBV19 with TRBJ2-1, with 9 bases aligning to TRBD2. The CDR3 runs 13 residues. Looked up from germline, CDR1 is LNHDA and CDR2 is SQIVND (reference sequence). CDR3 amino acids: CASGTSSYNEQFF. The CDR3, as DNA: TGTGCTTCCGGGACTAGCAGCTACAATGAGCAGTTCTTC.

The chain has TRBV19 and TRBJ2-1; a possible D gene is TRBD1 (5 bases). The CDR3 runs to 11 residues. Looked up from germline, CDR1 is LNHDA and CDR2 is SQIVND (reference sequence). V lost 6 bases to trimming and J lost 10 bases, with 10 bases between them. The CDR3: CASSQRGEQFF. The CDR3 nucleotides read TGTGCCAGTAGCCAAAGGGGCGAGCAGTTCTTC.

The V call is TRBV4-1, the J call TRBJ2-3, with 10 bases matching TRBD2. Looked up from germline, CDR1 is MGHRA and CDR2 is YSYEKL. J lost 3 bases, V lost 4 bases, and 7 bases had no gene match. The CDR3 sequence is 16 residues long. The CDR3 loop reads CASSPHLAGETDTQYF. The CDR3 DNA is TGCGCCAGCAGCCCGCACCTAGCGGGAGAGACAGATACGCAGTATTTT.